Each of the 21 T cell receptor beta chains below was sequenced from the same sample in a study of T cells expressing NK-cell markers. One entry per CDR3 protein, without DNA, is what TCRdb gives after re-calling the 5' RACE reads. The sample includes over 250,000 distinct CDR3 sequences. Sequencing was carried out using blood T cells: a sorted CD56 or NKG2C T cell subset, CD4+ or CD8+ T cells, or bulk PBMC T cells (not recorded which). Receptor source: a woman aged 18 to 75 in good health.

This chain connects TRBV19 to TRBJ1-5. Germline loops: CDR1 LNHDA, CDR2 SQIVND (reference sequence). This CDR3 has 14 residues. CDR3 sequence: CASRGYQGNQPQHF. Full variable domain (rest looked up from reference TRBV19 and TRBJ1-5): DGGITQSPKYLFRKEGQNVTLSCEQNLNHDAMYWYRQDPGQGLRLIYYSQIVNDFQKGDIAEGYSVSREKKESFPLTVTSAQKNPTAFYLCASRGYQGNQPQHFGDGTRLSIL.

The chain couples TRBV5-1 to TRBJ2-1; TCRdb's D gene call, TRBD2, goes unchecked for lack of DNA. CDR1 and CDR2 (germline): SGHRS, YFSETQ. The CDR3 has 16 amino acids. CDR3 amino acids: CASSLAGHRSYNEQFF.

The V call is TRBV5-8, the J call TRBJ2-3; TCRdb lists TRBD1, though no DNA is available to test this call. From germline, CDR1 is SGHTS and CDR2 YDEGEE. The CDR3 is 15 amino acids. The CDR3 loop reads CASSLKGHHTDTQYF.

The CDR3 protein is CASTWGGKGAFF. V usage is TRBV12-3 or TRBV12-4 and J usage is TRBJ1-1; the TCRdb call, TRBD1, lacks DNA for checking. The CDR3 loop spans 12 amino acids.

CDR3 amino acids: CSARSLLAGGQNTQYF. The rearrangement joins TRBV20-1 to TRBJ2-3; the TRBD2 assignment by TCRdb is unverifiable without DNA. There are 16 residues in the CDR3. Germline V CDR1 and CDR2: DFQATT, SNEGSKA (reference sequence).

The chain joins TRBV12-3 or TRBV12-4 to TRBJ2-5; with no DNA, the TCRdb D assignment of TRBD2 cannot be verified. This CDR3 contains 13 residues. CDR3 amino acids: CASSRRGVETQYF.

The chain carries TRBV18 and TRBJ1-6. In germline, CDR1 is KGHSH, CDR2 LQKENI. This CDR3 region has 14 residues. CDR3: CASSPRAVDSPLHF.

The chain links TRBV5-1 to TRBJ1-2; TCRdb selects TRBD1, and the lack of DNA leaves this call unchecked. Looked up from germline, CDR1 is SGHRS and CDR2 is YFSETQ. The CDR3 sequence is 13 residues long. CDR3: CASSPNRDGGYTF.

CDR3: CASSTMDPSGGTDTQYF. The chain carries TRBV6-1 and TRBJ2-3; with no DNA, the TCRdb D assignment of TRBD2 cannot be verified. Germline CDR1 MNHNS, CDR2 SASEGT. The CDR3 is 17 amino acids.

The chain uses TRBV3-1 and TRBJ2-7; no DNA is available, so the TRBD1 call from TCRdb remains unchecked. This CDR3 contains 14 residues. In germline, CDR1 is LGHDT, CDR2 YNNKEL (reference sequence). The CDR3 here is CASSQYHRDGEQYF.

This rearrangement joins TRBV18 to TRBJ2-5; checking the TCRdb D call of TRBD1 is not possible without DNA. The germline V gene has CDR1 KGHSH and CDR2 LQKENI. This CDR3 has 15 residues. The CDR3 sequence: CASSRDGASQETQYF.

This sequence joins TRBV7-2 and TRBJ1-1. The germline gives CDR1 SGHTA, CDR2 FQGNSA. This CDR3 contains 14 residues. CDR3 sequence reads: CASSSRTQNTEAFF.

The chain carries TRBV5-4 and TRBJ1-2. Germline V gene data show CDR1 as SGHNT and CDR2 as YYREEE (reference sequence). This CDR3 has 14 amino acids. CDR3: CASSLLSENYGYTF.

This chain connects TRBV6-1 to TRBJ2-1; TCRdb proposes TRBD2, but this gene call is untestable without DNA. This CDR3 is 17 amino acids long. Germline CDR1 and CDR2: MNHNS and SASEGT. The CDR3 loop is CASQRGTSQSSYNEQFF.

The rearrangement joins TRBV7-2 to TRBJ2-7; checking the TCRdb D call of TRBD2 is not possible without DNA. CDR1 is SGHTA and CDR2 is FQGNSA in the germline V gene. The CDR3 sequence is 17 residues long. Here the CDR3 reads CASSLARVAGGPSEQYF.

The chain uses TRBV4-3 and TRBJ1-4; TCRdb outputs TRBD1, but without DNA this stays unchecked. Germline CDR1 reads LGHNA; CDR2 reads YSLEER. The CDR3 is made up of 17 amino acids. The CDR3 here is CASSQGPTTGRNEKLFF.

CDR3 sequence reads: CASSTLRQGVLYYGYTF. The chain joins TRBV5-8 to TRBJ1-2; TCRdb calls TRBD1, which cannot be checked without DNA. CDR3 length: 17 residues. The germline V gene encodes CDR1 SGHTS and CDR2 YDEGEE.

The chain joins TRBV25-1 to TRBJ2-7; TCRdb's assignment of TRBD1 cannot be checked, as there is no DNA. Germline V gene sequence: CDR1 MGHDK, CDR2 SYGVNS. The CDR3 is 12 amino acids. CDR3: CASSGQRYEQYF.

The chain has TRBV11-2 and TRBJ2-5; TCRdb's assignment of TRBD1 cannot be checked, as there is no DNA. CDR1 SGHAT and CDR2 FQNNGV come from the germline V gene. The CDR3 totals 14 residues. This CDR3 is CASSLDPGWETQYF.

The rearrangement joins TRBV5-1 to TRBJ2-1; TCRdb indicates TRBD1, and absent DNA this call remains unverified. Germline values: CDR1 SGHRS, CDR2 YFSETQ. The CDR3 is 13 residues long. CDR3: CASRGGPDGEQFF. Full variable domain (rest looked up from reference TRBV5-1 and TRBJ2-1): KAGVTQTPRYLIKTRGQQVTLSCSPISGHRSVSWYQQTPGQGLQFLFEYFSETQRNKGNFPGRFSGRQFSNSRSEMNVSTLELGDSALYLCASRGGPDGEQFFGPGTRLTVL.

CDR3 protein: CASSLDLTGSEAFF. The chain has TRBV7-2 and TRBJ1-1; TCRdb indicates TRBD1, and absent DNA this call remains unverified. This CDR3 is 14 amino acids long. The germline gives CDR1 SGHTA, CDR2 FQGNSA.